A selection of T cell receptor beta chains follows, all from one sample in a study of blood T cell repertoires in COVID-19. Assay: immunoSEQ multiplex PCR; the TCRdb copy retains only in-frame clones and omits some. The profile shows under 150,000 clones, over 60% of them singletons. Sequencing was done on a sample of peripheral blood. Receptors originate from an elderly woman with active or convalescent COVID-19. Each CDR3 is given with its conserved first and last residue. A D gene is named only where the DNA matches it firmly. A row's size may be missing; if present it is once, few, many or a size class.

CDR3aa: CASSSEGQSRQPQHF
CDR3nt: TGTGCCAGCAGCTCAGAGGGACAAAGTAGGCAGCCCCAGCATTTT
abundance: .
d_gene: .
v_gene: TRBV7-2
j_gene: TRBJ1-5

CDR3aa: CASSEFGTGGYGYTF
CDR3nt: TGTGCCAGCAGTGAATTCGGGACAGGGGGCTATGGCTACACCTTC
abundance: .
d_gene: TRBD1
v_gene: TRBV25-1
j_gene: TRBJ1-2

CDR3aa: CAWRRPAGFESPLHF
CDR3nt: TGTGCCTGGAGGCGCCCGGCAGGGTTTGAGTCACCCCTCCACTTT
abundance: .
d_gene: .
v_gene: TRBV30
j_gene: TRBJ1-6

CDR3aa: CASSQDFALAQTQYF
CDR3nt: TGCGCCAGCAGCCAAGATTTCGCGCTAGCGCAGACGCAGTATTTT
abundance: many
d_gene: .
v_gene: TRBV4-1
j_gene: TRBJ2-3

CDR3aa: CAWSVNNIPFGYTF
CDR3nt: TGTGCCTGGAGTGTTAACAACATCCCCTTTGGCTACACCTTC
abundance: .
d_gene: .
v_gene: TRBV30
j_gene: TRBJ1-2

CDR3aa: CASSAGQGNQPQHF
CDR3nt: TGTGCCAGCAGTGCGGGACAGGGCAATCAGCCCCAGCATTTT
abundance: once
d_gene: TRBD1
v_gene: TRBV2
j_gene: TRBJ1-5

CDR3aa: CASRSGPEGQYF
CDR3nt: TGTGCCAGTAGGTCCGGCCCTGAGGGCCAGTACTTC
abundance: .
d_gene: .
v_gene: TRBV19
j_gene: TRBJ2-5

CDR3aa: CASCGQGLNTEAFF
CDR3nt: TGTGCCTCCTGCGGGCAGGGACTAAACACTGAAGCTTTCTTT
abundance: .
d_gene: .
v_gene: TRBV19
j_gene: TRBJ1-1

CDR3aa: CALARGAANTGELFF
CDR3nt: TGTGCCTTAGCTCGGGGGGCGGCGAACACCGGGGAGCTGTTTTTT
abundance: .
d_gene: .
v_gene: TRBV30
j_gene: TRBJ2-2

CDR3aa: CSASTGTHQPQHF
CDR3nt: TGCAGCGCCTCTACAGGGACCCATCAGCCCCAGCATTTT
abundance: .
d_gene: .
v_gene: TRBV29-1
j_gene: TRBJ1-5

CDR3aa: CASSYAGSGNEQFF
CDR3nt: TGTGCCAGCAGTTACGCTGGGTCGGGCAATGAGCAGTTCTTC
abundance: .
d_gene: .
v_gene: TRBV6-2/TRBV6-3
j_gene: TRBJ2-1

CDR3aa: CASRIEASGNSPLHF
CDR3nt: TGTGCCAGCAGGATCGAGGCCTCGGGTAATTCACCCCTCCACTTT
abundance: .
d_gene: .
v_gene: TRBV9
j_gene: TRBJ1-6

CDR3aa: CASSYSTGSNQPQHF
CDR3nt: TGTGCCAGCAGTTACTCGACAGGTAGCAATCAGCCCCAGCATTTT
abundance: .
d_gene: .
v_gene: TRBV6-2/TRBV6-3
j_gene: TRBJ1-5

CDR3aa: CASSDGGFTEAFF
CDR3nt: TGTGCCAGCAGTGATGGAGGGTTTACTGAAGCTTTCTTT
abundance: .
d_gene: .
v_gene: TRBV2
j_gene: TRBJ1-1

CDR3aa: CASRFGNQPQHF
CDR3nt: TGTGCCAGCCGGTTCGGCAATCAGCCCCAGCATTTT
abundance: .
d_gene: .
v_gene: TRBV2
j_gene: TRBJ1-5

CDR3aa: CASSPLGYRSYNEQFF
CDR3nt: TGTGCCAGCAGCCCCCTCGGGTACAGGTCATACAATGAGCAGTTCTTC
abundance: .
d_gene: .
v_gene: TRBV11-2
j_gene: TRBJ2-1

CDR3aa: CASSDSGSHRGEQYF
CDR3nt: TGTGCCAGCAGCGACTCGGGAAGCCATCGAGGGGAGCAGTACTTC
abundance: .
d_gene: .
v_gene: TRBV3-1/TRBV3-2
j_gene: TRBJ2-7

CDR3aa: CASSPTALGELFF
CDR3nt: TGTGCCAGCAGCCCTACCGCCCTCGGGGAGCTGTTTTTT
abundance: .
d_gene: .
v_gene: TRBV12-3/TRBV12-4
j_gene: TRBJ2-2

CDR3aa: CASSSGQGSYGYTF
CDR3nt: TGCGCCAGCAGCTCTGGACAGGGGAGCTATGGCTACACCTTC
abundance: .
d_gene: TRBD1
v_gene: TRBV5-1
j_gene: TRBJ1-2

CDR3aa: CASSQAAGQRNYEQYF
CDR3nt: TGCGCCAGCAGCCAAGCGGCGGGACAGAGAAACTACGAGCAGTACTTC
abundance: .
d_gene: .
v_gene: TRBV4-1
j_gene: TRBJ2-7

CDR3aa: CSASIGTRSYNEQFF
CDR3nt: TGCAGTGCTAGTATCGGGACTCGCTCCTACAATGAGCAGTTCTTC
abundance: .
d_gene: .
v_gene: TRBV20-1
j_gene: TRBJ2-1

CDR3aa: CASSLGGTGGSLNTEAFF
CDR3nt: TGCGCCAGCAGCTTGGGCGGGACAGGGGGTAGTCTGAACACTGAAGCTTTCTTT
abundance: .
d_gene: TRBD1
v_gene: TRBV5-1
j_gene: TRBJ1-1

CDR3aa: CASSQGQALHF
CDR3nt: TGTGCCAGCAGCCAGGGACAAGCCCTCCACTTT
abundance: .
d_gene: .
v_gene: TRBV5-4
j_gene: TRBJ1-6

CDR3aa: CASSYQDRSTDTQYF
CDR3nt: TGTGCCAGCAGTTACCAAGACAGAAGCACAGATACGCAGTATTTT
abundance: .
d_gene: .
v_gene: TRBV6-2/TRBV6-3
j_gene: TRBJ2-3

CDR3aa: CASTPNTGLNTEAFF
CDR3nt: TGTGCCAGCACTCCGAATACAGGGCTGAACACTGAAGCTTTCTTT
abundance: once
d_gene: .
v_gene: TRBV7-9
j_gene: TRBJ1-1

CDR3aa: CASSEISQGTYGYTF
CDR3nt: TGTGCCAGCAGTGAAATTAGTCAGGGGACCTATGGCTACACCTTC
abundance: .
d_gene: .
v_gene: TRBV2
j_gene: TRBJ1-2

CDR3aa: CASTPTWTGGSSGNTIYF
CDR3nt: TGTGCCAGTACCCCGACCTGGACAGGGGGGAGCTCTGGAAACACCATATATTTT
abundance: .
d_gene: TRBD1
v_gene: TRBV19
j_gene: TRBJ1-3

CDR3aa: CASSQGTGDTEAFF
CDR3nt: TGTGCCAGCAGTCAAGGGACAGGGGACACTGAAGCTTTCTTT
abundance: once
d_gene: TRBD1
v_gene: TRBV6-8
j_gene: TRBJ1-1

CDR3aa: CASSQPGLYEQYF
CDR3nt: TGCGCCAGCAGCCAACCAGGACTCTACGAGCAGTACTTC
abundance: .
d_gene: .
v_gene: TRBV4-1
j_gene: TRBJ2-7

CDR3aa: CSVDIGSGGASGELFF
CDR3nt: TGCAGCGTTGATATTGGTAGCGGGGGGGCCAGCGGGGAGCTGTTTTTT
abundance: .
d_gene: TRBD2
v_gene: TRBV29-1
j_gene: TRBJ2-2

CDR3aa: CASRYLGGPNEKLFF
CDR3nt: TGTGCCAGCAGATACCTCGGGGGACCTAATGAAAAACTGTTTTTT
abundance: .
d_gene: .
v_gene: TRBV7-8
j_gene: TRBJ1-4

CDR3aa: CASSGGTGSTGANVLTF
CDR3nt: TGTGCCAGCAGCGGCGGGACAGGGAGCACTGGGGCCAACGTCCTGACTTTC
abundance: .
d_gene: TRBD1
v_gene: TRBV5-6
j_gene: TRBJ2-6

CDR3aa: CASSYSGGAFRDTQYF
CDR3nt: TGTGCCAGCAGTTACTCTGGGGGGGCTTTCAGAGATACGCAGTATTTT
abundance: .
d_gene: .
v_gene: TRBV6-6
j_gene: TRBJ2-3

CDR3aa: CASSDVLYGYTF
CDR3nt: TGTGCCAGCAGTGACGTCTTATATGGCTACACCTTC
abundance: .
d_gene: .
v_gene: TRBV2
j_gene: TRBJ1-2

CDR3aa: CASSSRGSGQVGGYTF
CDR3nt: TGTGCCAGCAGCTCAAGGGGGTCTGGACAGGTTGGTGGCTACACCTTC
abundance: .
d_gene: TRBD1
v_gene: TRBV7-9
j_gene: TRBJ1-2

CDR3aa: CASSPMNTEAFF
CDR3nt: TGTGCCAGCAGCCCTATGAACACTGAAGCTTTCTTT
abundance: .
d_gene: .
v_gene: TRBV7-2
j_gene: TRBJ1-1

CDR3aa: CASSLITDTQYF
CDR3nt: TGTGCCAGCAGCCTTATCACAGATACGCAGTATTTT
abundance: .
d_gene: .
v_gene: TRBV7-8
j_gene: TRBJ2-3

CDR3aa: CASKRDRQAVEAFF
CDR3nt: TGTGCCAGCAAAAGAGACAGACAGGCGGTTGAAGCTTTCTTT
abundance: .
d_gene: .
v_gene: TRBV2
j_gene: TRBJ1-1

CDR3aa: CSAVGGLSSYNEQFF
CDR3nt: TGCAGCGCTGTCGGTGGGCTAAGCTCCTACAATGAGCAGTTCTTC
abundance: .
d_gene: .
v_gene: TRBV29-1
j_gene: TRBJ2-1

CDR3aa: CASSPTSGETQYF
CDR3nt: TGTGCCAGCAGCCCAACTAGCGGAGAGACCCAGTACTTC
abundance: .
d_gene: TRBD2
v_gene: TRBV5-4
j_gene: TRBJ2-5

CDR3aa: CASSTHLGQGEKLFF
CDR3nt: TGTGCCAGCAGTACGCACCTAGGACAGGGTGAAAAACTGTTTTTT
abundance: once
d_gene: TRBD1
v_gene: TRBV27
j_gene: TRBJ1-4

CDR3aa: CASSRGTGVTGNTIYF
CDR3nt: TGTGCCAGCTCACGAGGAACAGGGGTGACTGGAAACACCATATATTTT
abundance: .
d_gene: TRBD1
v_gene: TRBV18
j_gene: TRBJ1-3

CDR3aa: CASSSSREGTKLFF
CDR3nt: TGTGCCAGCAGTTCCTCCCGGGAGGGGACGAAGCTGTTTTTT
abundance: .
d_gene: TRBD2
v_gene: TRBV28
j_gene: TRBJ2-2

CDR3aa: CASSFRDRDGYTF
CDR3nt: TGCGCCAGCAGCTTTCGGGACAGGGACGGCTACACCTTC
abundance: .
d_gene: TRBD1
v_gene: TRBV5-1
j_gene: TRBJ1-2

CDR3aa: CASSTTTGTSEQYF
CDR3nt: TGTGCCAGCAGTACCACCACAGGTACGAGCGAGCAGTACTTC
abundance: few
d_gene: .
v_gene: TRBV25-1
j_gene: TRBJ2-7

CDR3aa: CASSFLTGSGELFF
CDR3nt: TGTGCCAGCAGTTTCCTCACAGGGTCCGGGGAGCTGTTTTTT
abundance: .
d_gene: .
v_gene: TRBV6-5
j_gene: TRBJ2-2

CDR3aa: CASGTGSFATNEKLFF
CDR3nt: TGCGCCAGCGGTACAGGTAGTTTTGCAACTAATGAAAAACTGTTTTTT
abundance: few
d_gene: .
v_gene: TRBV5-1
j_gene: TRBJ1-4

CDR3aa: CSVEDNAGGIAFF
CDR3nt: TGCAGCGTTGAAGATAACGCAGGGGGCATAGCTTTCTTT
abundance: .
d_gene: TRBD1
v_gene: TRBV29-1
j_gene: TRBJ1-1

CDR3aa: CASSTYRTAMNTEAFF
CDR3nt: TGTGCCAGTAGTACATACCGGACAGCAATGAACACTGAAGCTTTCTTT
abundance: few
d_gene: .
v_gene: TRBV19
j_gene: TRBJ1-1

CDR3aa: CASSVNADYGYTF
CDR3nt: TGTGCCAGCAGTGTGAACGCAGACTATGGCTACACCTTC
abundance: .
d_gene: .
v_gene: TRBV2
j_gene: TRBJ1-2

CDR3aa: CASSIDIANTGELFF
CDR3nt: TGTGCCAGCAGCATTGACATCGCGAACACCGGGGAGCTGTTTTTT
abundance: .
d_gene: .
v_gene: TRBV5-6
j_gene: TRBJ2-2